The present entry profiles one T cell receptor beta chain with its context. The method was immunoSEQ multiplex PCR; TCRdb's version includes in-frame clones alone and lacks a portion of them. Of roughly 100,000 clones in the sample, approximately 83% were seen once. There are 14 residues in the CDR3. The ends lost 8 bases at V and 1 base at J; junction bases unmatched: 7. Germline assignment: CDR1 MNHEY and CDR2 SVGAGI. The data derive from a study of blood T cell repertoires in COVID-19. Sequences were obtained from peripheral blood. This sequence originates from a man aged 45-65 years with acute or convalescent COVID-19. V and J are TRBV6-5 and TRBJ2-5; 7 bases agree with TRBD1. For the CDR3, the DNA is TGTGCCAGCCCGAGACAGGGCCGCCAAGAGACCCAGTACTTC. It encodes CASPRQGRQETQYF.